The 30 T cell receptor beta chains in this list originate from one sample, sequenced in a study of blood T cell repertoires in COVID-19. Assay used: immunoSEQ multiplex PCR; TCRdb lists only in-frame clones, some missing. This sample has 100,000 to 120,000 clones, with more than 70% found just once. Specimen: peripheral blood. The receptors originated from a woman between 55 and 75 years old with COVID-19, enrolled during active disease.

The chain links TRBV30 to TRBJ1-2, with D uncertain. Germline CDR1 reads GTSNPN; CDR2 reads SVGIG (reference sequence). V was cut by 0 bases and J by 6 bases, with 8 bases left in between. This CDR3 has 12 amino acids. Here the CDR3 reads CAWSVSTNGYTF. The CDR3 DNA sequence: TGTGCCTGGAGTGTTTCGACAAATGGCTACACCTTC.

The J gene is TRBJ1-1, the V gene TRBV19, with D unclear. The CDR3 extends over 12 amino acids. The V end was cut by 5 bases, the J end by 7 bases, with 11 bases between. Per germline, CDR1 LNHDA and CDR2 SQIVND (reference sequence). Here the CDR3 DNA reads TGTGCCAGTAGTCCCCGGAGTGTTGAAGCTTTCTTT. Translating it yields CASSPRSVEAFF. The whole variable domain, filled in from reference TRBV19 and TRBJ1-1, reads DGGITQSPKYLFRKEGQNVTLSCEQNLNHDAMYWYRQDPGQGLRLIYYSQIVNDFQKGDIAEGYSVSREKKESFPLTVTSAQKNPTAFYLCASSPRSVEAFFGQGTRLTVV.

The chain links TRBV5-4 to TRBJ1-3, with 12 bases fitting TRBD1. There are 17 residues in the CDR3. With V trimmed by 4 bases and J by 0 bases, 5 bases remained unmatched. Germline CDR1 reads SGHNT; CDR2 reads YYREEE (reference sequence). The CDR3 loop is CASSRTGQGASGNTIYF. CDR3 DNA: TGTGCCAGCAGCCGGACGGGACAGGGGGCCTCTGGAAACACCATATATTTT. The variable domain in full, with the rest retrieved from reference TRBV5-4 and TRBJ1-3, is ETGVTQSPTHLIKTRGQQVTLRCSSQSGHNTVSWYQQALGQGPQFIFQYYREEENGRGNFPPRFSGLQFPNYSSELNVNALELDDSALYLCASSRTGQGASGNTIYFGEGSWLTVV.

The V call is TRBV19, the J call TRBJ1-1, with a tentative D call TRBD1 (6 bases). The CDR3 extends over 13 amino acids. V was cut by 5 bases and J by 7 bases, with 14 bases left in between. Germline CDR1 and CDR2: LNHDA and SQIVND (reference sequence). The CDR3 DNA is TGTGCCAGTAGTTTGCAGGGGCTCTATGAAGCTTTCTTT. Encoded protein: CASSLQGLYEAFF.

This clone was seen a single time. This chain connects TRBV7-8 to TRBJ1-2; D may be TRBD1 (5 bases). The length of the CDR3 is 16 residues. Germline V CDR1 and CDR2: SGHVS, FQNEAQ. The V end was cut by 0 bases, the J end by 0 bases, with 11 bases between. The CDR3 is CASSLATAGPNYGYTF. The CDR3 DNA sequence: TGTGCCAGCAGCTTAGCGACGGCGGGACCTAACTATGGCTACACCTTC.

V is TRBV10-1 and J is TRBJ1-2, with 7 nucleotides matching TRBD1. The V gene end was trimmed by 4 bases and the J gene end by 5 bases; junction bases not matched to a gene: 10. Germline V gene data show CDR1 as WNHNN and CDR2 as SYGVQD (reference sequence). This CDR3 region has 15 residues. CDR3 residues: CASSAVARGNYGYTF. The DNA of the CDR3 is TGCGCCAGCAGTGCTGTCGCCAGGGGGAATTATGGCTACACCTTC.

The chain employs TRBV7-2 and TRBJ2-2; 7 bases fit TRBD1. Germline V gene sequence: CDR1 SGHTA, CDR2 FQGNSA. The CDR3 runs 15 residues. V lost 5 bases and J lost 5; bases outside the gene matches: 8. In nucleotides, the CDR3 is TGTGCCAGCAGCGAAGACAGGGTCTCGACCGGGGAGCTGTTTTTT. Protein sequence: CASSEDRVSTGELFF. Based on the CDR3 plus reference TRBV7-2 and TRBJ2-2, the full variable domain is GAGVSQSPSNKVTEKGKDVELRCDPISGHTALYWYRQSLGQGLEFLIYFQGNSAPDKSGLPSDRFSAERTGGSVSTLTIQRTQQEDSAVYLCASSEDRVSTGELFFGEGSRLTVL.

The chain is built from TRBV5-1 and TRBJ1-3, with D maybe TRBD1 (5 bases). The CDR3 is 14 residues long. Trimming stripped 2 bases from V and 4 bases from J, with 10 bases between. Germline V gene sequence: CDR1 SGHRS, CDR2 YFSETQ. The CDR3 protein is CASSFEGAGNTIYF. For the CDR3, the DNA is TGCGCCAGCAGCTTCGAAGGGGCCGGAAACACCATATATTTT.

The chain employs TRBV9 and TRBJ2-7, with 7 bases that match TRBD1. The CDR3 runs to 15 residues. V lost 0 bases, J lost 6 bases, and 9 bases stayed unmatched. Germline-derived CDR1 and CDR2 are SGDLS and YYNGEE. The CDR3 here is CASSVDPEAGGEQYF. CDR3 DNA sequence: TGTGCCAGCAGCGTAGACCCCGAGGCAGGGGGCGAGCAGTACTTC.

This rearrangement joins TRBV6-5 to TRBJ1-1; tentative D call: TRBD1 (6 bases). V gave up 7 bases and J gave up 4 bases, with 16 bases separating them. Germline CDR1 and CDR2: MNHEY and SVGAGI. The CDR3 length is 14 residues. CDR3 loop: CASNLRGRGTEAFF. CDR3 nucleotides: TGTGCCAGCAACCTCAGGGGTAGGGGCACTGAAGCTTTCTTT.

The J gene is TRBJ1-1, the V gene TRBV19; 9 bases are shared with TRBD1. From germline, CDR1 is LNHDA and CDR2 SQIVND (reference sequence). V dropped 3 bases and J dropped 4; count of bases not matched to a gene: 0. CDR3 length: 13 residues. Here the CDR3 DNA reads TGTGCCAGTAGTATGGGACAGGGCACTGAAGCTTTCTTT. Amino acids: CASSMGQGTEAFF.

V is TRBV9 and J is TRBJ2-3; TRBD2 matches at 8 bases. This CDR3 has 12 residues. V shed 2 bases and J 13 bases; nucleotides not matched to a gene: 6. Germline V lookup: CDR1 SGDLS, CDR2 YYNGEE. The CDR3 DNA reads as TGTGCCAGCAGCGTTGAGCGGGGGCCGAAGTATTTT. Protein product: CASSVERGPKYF.

This chain uses TRBV30 with TRBJ1-5; the D gene is possibly TRBD1 (6 bases). The CDR3 length is 12 residues. Trimming pared 4 bases from V and 5 bases from J, leaving 9 bases between. CDR1 is GTSNPN, CDR2 SVGIG, per germline (reference sequence). The CDR3, as DNA: TGTGCCTGGAACAGGGACGATCAGCCCCAGCATTTT. Protein: CAWNRDDQPQHF.

The V call is TRBV3-1 (or the pseudogene TRBV3-2), the J call TRBJ1-5; D may be TRBD1 (6 bases). Germline V gene lookup returns CDR1 LGHDT and CDR2 YNNKEL (reference sequence). Trimming shortened V by 3 bases and J by 6 bases, and 12 bases separated the two germline ends. This CDR3 region has 14 residues. In DNA form, the CDR3 reads TGTGCCAGCAGCCAGGGGGGGGCAGCTCAGCCCCAGCATTTT. Translating it yields CASSQGGAAQPQHF.

The chain employs TRBV10-3 and TRBJ1-4; D unclear. V lost 0 bases and J lost 7, with 12 bases in between. CDR1 is ENHRY and CDR2 is SYGVKD in the germline V gene. The CDR3 length is 15 residues. CDR3 sequence reads: CAISESSPGIEKLFF. DNA of the CDR3: TGTGCCATCAGTGAGTCGAGTCCAGGTATTGAAAAACTGTTTTTT.

Points on this clone: Other DNA variants within this sample encode the same CDR3. The V gene is TRBV20-1, the J gene TRBJ2-5, with 11 nucleotides matching TRBD2. The junction had 3 bases not matched to a gene; V was cut back by 3 bases and J by 0 bases. The CDR3 sequence is 15 residues long. CDR1 and CDR2 (germline): DFQATT, SNEGSKA (reference sequence). The CDR3 sequence: CSASPSGGYQETQYF. The DNA for the CDR3 is TGCAGTGCTAGTCCTAGCGGGGGGTACCAAGAGACCCAGTACTTC.

The chain carries TRBV5-4 and TRBJ2-7, with a tentative D call TRBD2 (6 bases). CDR3 length: 15 residues. Germline lookup yields CDR1 SGHNT and CDR2 YYREEE (reference sequence). V lost 0 bases, J lost 4 bases, and 14 bases lay in between. This CDR3 reads CASSLDGSGEYEQYF. CDR3 DNA sequence: TGTGCCAGCAGCTTGGATGGTAGCGGAGAATACGAGCAGTACTTC.

Notes on this clone: Germline is not matched at one junction end, which may reflect a read error. The rearrangement joins TRBV7-2 to TRBJ2-1; D perhaps matches TRBD1 (5 bases). The CDR3 length is 13 residues. The germline gives CDR1 SGHTA, CDR2 FQGNSA. CDR3 sequence (DNA): TGTGCCAGCAGCTTAGGCCCGGACAACGAGCAGTTCTTC. Amino acids: CASSLGPDNEQFF.

The chain uses TRBV10-3 and TRBJ1-3; 7 bases match TRBD1. V lost 6 bases to trimming and J lost 0 bases; unmatched junction nucleotides: 8. This CDR3 has 16 amino acids. Germline CDR1 reads ENHRY; CDR2 reads SYGVKD. The CDR3 DNA is TGTGCCATCAGATCGGGACAGTGGGACTCTGGAAACACCATATATTTT. This codes for CAIRSGQWDSGNTIYF.

The chain uses TRBV5-4 and TRBJ1-2; 8 bases agree with TRBD1. Unmatched junction bases numbered 6, after V lost 4 bases and J lost 7 bases. CDR3 length equals 13 residues. Germline lookup yields CDR1 SGHNT and CDR2 YYREEE (reference sequence). The CDR3 region has the DNA TGTGCCAGCAGCCTAGACAGGGGAGTTGGCTACACCTTC. It codes for CASSLDRGVGYTF.

This chain links TRBV13 with TRBJ2-2; tentatively, D is TRBD1 (6 bases). The length of the CDR3 is 14 residues. Trimming removed 5 bases from V and 6 bases from J, with 13 bases in between. CDR1 and CDR2 from the germline V gene are PRHDT and FYEKMQ (reference sequence). CDR3 nucleotides: TGTGCCAGCAGCGCCAGGACAGCCCCCGGGGAGCTGTTTTTT. It translates to CASSARTAPGELFF. The full variable domain, completed using reference TRBV13 and TRBJ2-2, is AAGVIQSPRHLIKEKRETATLKCYPIPRHDTVYWYQQGPGQDPQFLISFYEKMQSDKGSIPDRFSAQQFSDYHSELNMSSLELGDSALYFCASSARTAPGELFFGEGSRLTVL.

The chain has TRBV5-1 and TRBJ1-1, with D perhaps matching TRBD1 (5 bases). V lost 4 bases, J lost 1 base, and 8 bases lay in between. The germline V gene has CDR1 SGHRS and CDR2 YFSETQ. The CDR3 length is 13 residues. The CDR3 coding sequence is TGCGCCAGCAGCATTACAGGGAACACTGAAGCTTTCTTT. It specifies CASSITGNTEAFF.

V is TRBV10-3 and J is TRBJ1-5, with D unresolved. Per germline, CDR1 ENHRY and CDR2 SYGVKD. Between the trimmed V and J ends, which lost 8 bases and 0 bases, there was a span of 14 bases. This CDR3 contains 15 residues. The CDR3 region is CAIGEGDHSNQPQHF. CDR3 sequence (DNA): TGTGCCATCGGAGAGGGAGACCATAGCAATCAGCCCCAGCATTTT.

The chain carries TRBV28 and TRBJ1-4; 9 nucleotides line up with TRBD1. Germline V gene data show CDR1 as MDHEN and CDR2 as SYDVKM. V shed 6 bases, J shed 6 bases, and the junction held 8 bases outside the gene matches. There are 15 residues in the CDR3. CDR3 coding DNA: TGTGCCAGCAGGGGTAACAGGGGGCGAGATGAAAAACTGTTTTTT. Translating it yields CASRGNRGRDEKLFF.

The chain has TRBV27 and TRBJ1-3, with 8 positions matching TRBD1. V dropped 6 bases and J dropped 0; count of bases not matched to a gene: 4. The CDR3 is made up of 15 amino acids. In germline, CDR1 is MNHEY, CDR2 SMNVEV (reference sequence). This CDR3 is CASRRTGLSGNTIYF. The DNA for the CDR3 is TGTGCCAGCAGAAGGACAGGGCTCTCTGGAAACACCATATATTTT.

The V and J genes are TRBV6-5 and TRBJ2-2; 11 bases map to TRBD1. J gave up 5 bases and V 7 bases, and 6 bases lay outside the gene matches. Germline values: CDR1 MNHEY, CDR2 SVGAGI. This CDR3 has 15 residues. The DNA of the CDR3 is TGTGCCAGCAAGGGACAGGGGGGGGTAACCGGGGAGCTGTTTTTT. This sequence encodes CASKGQGGVTGELFF.

This chain links TRBV7-2 with TRBJ1-3, with D possibly being TRBD1 (6 bases). V shed 8 bases and J shed 0 bases, with 11 bases lying between them. Germline CDR1 and CDR2: SGHTA and FQGNSA. The CDR3 totals 14 residues. The CDR3 sequence is CASGGRISGNTIYF. In DNA, the CDR3 is TGTGCCAGCGGGGGCAGGATCTCTGGAAACACCATATATTTT.

This chain links TRBV3-1 (or the pseudogene TRBV3-2) with TRBJ2-5, with D perhaps TRBD1 (6 bases). The CDR3 length is 15 residues. In germline, CDR1 is LGHDT, CDR2 YNNKEL (reference sequence). V lost 2 bases and J 4 bases, leaving 14 bases between the germline ends. The CDR3 here is CASSQLVVGAETQYF. The CDR3 DNA is TGTGCCAGCAGCCAACTGGTCGTGGGGGCAGAGACCCAGTACTTC.

The V and J genes are TRBV6-5 and TRBJ2-3; TRBD2 aligns across 11 bases. V lost 6 bases and J lost 2; bases outside the gene matches: 1. The CDR3 runs 14 residues. The germline CDR1 and CDR2 sequences are MNHEY and SVGAGI. The CDR3 sequence: CASRLAGDTDTQYF. The CDR3 DNA reads TGTGCCAGCAGACTAGCGGGGGACACAGATACGCAGTATTTT.

J is TRBJ1-1 and V is TRBV11-3; D gene unclear. Deletions cut 1 base from V and 6 bases from J, with 9 bases between. In germline, CDR1 is SGHNT, CDR2 YENEEA. CDR3 length equals 13 residues. This CDR3 reads CASSLGAWAEAFF. CDR3 bases: TGTGCCAGCAGCTTAGGGGCGTGGGCTGAAGCTTTCTTT.